These 9 T cell receptor beta chains came from one sample sequenced in a study of T cells after posttransplantation cyclophosphamide. Measured with immunoSEQ multiplex PCR; TCRdb has only the in-frame clones, and not every one. The sample is made up of roughly 41,000 clones, none counted only once. Sequencing used PBMCs. The receptor source for this set is a man aged 25-45 years in good health and a related stem cell transplant donor.

This clone has just a few counts. The rearrangement links TRBV5-4 to TRBJ2-3; TRBD2 agrees at 10 bases. V trimming: 4 bases; J trimming: 2 bases; junction bases outside the gene matches: 10. This CDR3 has 17 residues. The germline V gene encodes CDR1 SGHNT and CDR2 YYREEE (reference sequence). The CDR3 DNA is TGTGCCAGCAGCCCCCCGGAGCGGGGGGGGCCCACAGATACGCAGTATTTT. This translates into CASSPPERGGPTDTQYF.

This clone was seen at least ten times. The chain links TRBV28 to TRBJ1-2; 7 bases align to TRBD1. The CDR3 consists of 17 residues. V shed 5 bases, J shed 7 bases, and the junction held 19 bases outside the gene matches. The germline gives CDR1 MDHEN, CDR2 SYDVKM. CDR3 amino acids: CASSPPRFGRGRSGYTF. CDR3 nucleotide sequence: TGTGCCAGCAGTCCCCCGCGATTCGGGAGGGGGCGTAGTGGCTACACCTTC.

The J gene is TRBJ2-3, the V gene TRBV18; TRBD2 matches at 7 bases. The CDR3 runs to 16 residues. The V gene end was trimmed by 3 bases and the J gene end by 1 base; junction bases not matched to a gene: 7. The germline V gene encodes CDR1 KGHSH and CDR2 LQKENI. The CDR3 DNA reads as TGTGCCAGCTCACCCGGGGGGACCGGGGGCACAGATACGCAGTATTTT. This gives the protein CASSPGGTGGTDTQYF.

This clone was detected many times. This chain uses TRBV5-4 with TRBJ2-7, with D possibly matching TRBD1 (6 bases). The CDR3 has 15 residues. V shed 1 base and J shed 8 bases, with 19 bases lying between them. CDR1 SGHNT and CDR2 YYREEE come from the germline V gene (reference sequence). The CDR3 loop is CASSLKGDLGWKQYF. The CDR3, as DNA: TGTGCCAGCAGCTTGAAGGGGGATTTGGGTTGGAAGCAGTACTTC.

At least ten counts were recorded for this clone. This chain uses TRBV10-3 with TRBJ1-1; 12 positions agree with TRBD1. V was clipped by 7 bases and J by 2 bases; unmatched bases: 8. Looked up from germline, CDR1 is ENHRY and CDR2 is SYGVKD. The CDR3 spans 16 residues. CDR3 in amino acids: CAITRDRGPENTEAFF. CDR3 bases: TGTGCCATCACTAGGGACAGGGGGCCAGAAAACACTGAAGCTTTCTTT.

This clone was observed many times. The rearrangement uses TRBV28 and TRBJ1-1, with TRBD1 matching 9 bases. This CDR3 is built from 15 residues. CDR1 is MDHEN, CDR2 SYDVKM, per germline. V shed 7 bases and J 5 bases; nucleotides not matched to a gene: 11. CDR3 in DNA: TGTGCCAGCATCATAGGGACAGGGATCAAGACTGAAGCTTTCTTT. It is translated as CASIIGTGIKTEAFF.

This clone was recorded a few times. This chain connects TRBV6-2 or TRBV6-3 to TRBJ2-5; 8 bases are shared with TRBD2. This CDR3 has 15 amino acids. Germline V gene data show CDR1 as MNHEY and CDR2 as SVGEGT. V lost 8 bases to trimming and J lost 5 bases; unmatched junction nucleotides: 13. The chain's CDR3 is CASGISGERRETQYF. In DNA form, the CDR3 reads TGTGCCAGCGGAATTAGCGGGGAAAGGAGGGAGACCCAGTACTTC.

This clone was counted ten times or more. V gene TRBV6-1 combines with J gene TRBJ1-2; no reliable D call. The V gene's germline CDR1 is MNHNS and CDR2 SASEGT. The V end was cut by 0 bases, the J end by 7 bases, with 9 bases between. The CDR3 loop spans 13 amino acids. CDR3 residues: CASSEAPGPGYTF. CDR3 sequence (DNA): TGTGCCAGCAGTGAAGCGCCGGGTCCTGGCTACACCTTC.

This clone occurred many times. This chain uses TRBV7-9 with TRBJ1-2; no reliable D call. Germline assignment: CDR1 SEHNR and CDR2 FQNEAQ (reference sequence). This CDR3 comprises 14 residues. Trimming took 5 bases from V and 4 from J, leaving 14 bases between them. The CDR3 nucleotides read TGTGCCAGCAGCGATGGGCGGGATTCCTATGGCTACACCTTC. Its protein is CASSDGRDSYGYTF.